The 17 T cell receptor beta chains in this list originate from one sample, sequenced in a study of regulatory T cells in long-lasting Graves disease. Time point denoted: persistent/refractory GD, antithyroid drugs over 5 years with positive TRAb. With RNA extracted from PBMCs as input, the TCR library was made. Arm-PCR with iRepertoire HTBI primers amplified the CDR3 regions for these TCR beta libraries. MiXCR, applied by TCRdb to the multiplex PCR reads, yields one record per CDR3 protein. Among a few hundred thousand distinct CDR3 sequences listed, approximately 25% were seen once. This specimen was peripheral blood mononuclear cells (PBMCs), taken when the disease was refractory, from a patient treated with antithyroid drugs. Receptors originate from a woman aged 40-49 years with Graves disease.

This clonotype appeared a few times. The chain couples TRBV25-1 to TRBJ2-5; D may be TRBD1 (6 bases). Germline CDR1 MGHDK, CDR2 SYGVNS. This CDR3 has 14 amino acids. With 8 bases removed from V and 2 bases from J, the gap between germline ends came to 15 bases. CDR3 nucleotide sequence: TGTGCCAGCGGCCCCCACAGGGATCAAGAGACCCAGTACTTC. It is translated as CASGPHRDQETQYF.

This clonotype has only a few counts. The chain links TRBV11-1 to TRBJ2-1; 10 bases agree with TRBD2. Trimming at V came to 4 bases and at J to 0 bases, leaving 9 bases not matched to a gene. The germline gives CDR1 SGHAT, CDR2 FQDESV (reference sequence). This CDR3 has 18 amino acids. As DNA, the CDR3 is TGTGCCAGCAGCTGGCCTAGACTAGCGGGTGGCTCCTACAATGAGCAGTTCTTC. It encodes CASSWPRLAGGSYNEQFF.

This clonotype was counted at least ten times. The J gene is TRBJ2-7, the V gene TRBV2, with a possible D match to TRBD2 (6 bases). The CDR3 has 13 amino acids. The ends were cut back, 9 bases at V and 7 bases at J, with 19 bases in the middle. Germline V CDR1 and CDR2: SNHLY, FYNNEI. The chain's CDR3 is CASCGTEPWEQYF. For the CDR3, the DNA is TGTGCCAGTTGCGGGACCGAGCCGTGGGAGCAGTACTTC.

This clonotype was detected ten times or more. V usage is TRBV28 and J usage is TRBJ1-5; D may be TRBD1 (6 bases). The V gene's germline CDR1 is MDHEN and CDR2 SYDVKM. Trimming took off 6 bases at V and 5 bases at J, with 17 bases between the two ends. There are 15 residues in the CDR3. CDR3 nucleotide sequence: TGTGCCAGCAGCACTACGTGGGGGCATGATCAGCCCCAGCATTTT. Protein sequence: CASSTTWGHDQPQHF.

In its sample, this clonotype was seen many times. The chain combines TRBV11-2 with TRBJ1-4; D is uncertain. Germline V CDR1 and CDR2: SGHAT, FQNNGV. Deletions cut 3 bases from V and 7 bases from J, with 21 bases between. The CDR3 spans 17 residues. CDR3 DNA sequence: TGTGCCAGCAGCTTCCAACCCATGGGCAGTGGGCGTGAAAAACTGTTTTTT. Its protein is CASSFQPMGSGREKLFF.

In this sample, this clonotype turned up a few times. The chain recombines TRBV12-3 or TRBV12-4 with TRBJ2-3; 7 bases align to TRBD2. With V trimmed by 1 base and J by 0 bases, 4 bases remained unmatched. This CDR3 is built from 16 residues. The DNA for the CDR3 is TGTGCCAGCAGTTTAGTGAGCGGGACGAGCACAGATACGCAGTATTTT. It codes for CASSLVSGTSTDTQYF.

This clonotype occurred many times. V gene TRBV10-3 combines with J gene TRBJ1-1; D is perhaps TRBD1 (5 bases). Germline CDR1 and CDR2: ENHRY and SYGVKD. V dropped 5 bases and J dropped 6 bases, with 13 bases sitting between them. The CDR3 is made up of 13 amino acids. The chain's CDR3 is CAISTGEGAEAFF. For the CDR3, the DNA is TGTGCCATCAGTACAGGCGAGGGAGCTGAAGCTTTCTTT.

This clonotype was seen ten or more times. The chain is built from TRBV6-1 and TRBJ1-2, with 8 nucleotides matching TRBD1. CDR1 and CDR2 from the germline V gene are MNHNS and SASEGT. The CDR3 contains 13 residues. V was pared by 6 bases and J by 6 bases, with 6 bases of the junction left unmatched. This CDR3 reads CASSSTGGHGYTF. The CDR3 nucleotides read TGTGCCAGCAGCTCCACAGGGGGTCATGGCTACACCTTC.

This clonotype has a handful of counts. The J gene is TRBJ2-7, the V gene TRBV19; no reliable D call. This CDR3 spans 15 amino acids. CDR1 and CDR2 (germline): LNHDA, SQIVND (reference sequence). Deletions cut 5 bases from V and 2 bases from J, with 16 bases between. The CDR3 reads CASSPQDRPTYEQYF. The CDR3 bases are TGTGCCAGTAGTCCGCAGGACCGCCCAACCTACGAGCAGTACTTC.

This clonotype was recorded many times. The rearrangement joins TRBV6-1 to TRBJ1-6, with D unclear. In germline, CDR1 is MNHNS, CDR2 SASEGT. Trimming took off 5 bases at V and 7 bases at J, with 9 bases between the two ends. The CDR3 has 13 residues. DNA for the CDR3: TGTGCCAGCAGTCGTGGACTGAATTCACCCCTCCACTTT. Amino acids: CASSRGLNSPLHF.

This clonotype was seen just once. V is TRBV10-3 and J is TRBJ2-5, with TRBD2 matching over 9 bases. The germline V gene encodes CDR1 ENHRY and CDR2 SYGVKD. The CDR3 consists of 14 residues. V gave up 11 bases and J gave up 5 bases; unmatched junction bases: 12. CDR3 DNA sequence: TGTGCCTCGAAAACCATAGCGGGAGATGAGACCCAGTACTTC. This codes for CASKTIAGDETQYF.

This clonotype was seen ten or more times. This chain links TRBV28 with TRBJ1-6; D not resolved. The CDR3 runs to 16 residues. Per the germline V gene, CDR1 is MDHEN and CDR2 is SYDVKM. V was shortened by 3 bases and J by 7 bases, with 16 bases between the two germline ends. The CDR3 DNA is TGTGCCAGCAGTTTGCCCTCGCGAGGATCGAATTCACCCCTCCACTTT. Its translation is CASSLPSRGSNSPLHF. The variable domain in full, completed from reference TRBV28 and TRBJ1-6, reads DVKVTQSSRYLVKRTGEKVFLECVQDMDHENMFWYRQDPGLGLRLIYFSYDVKMKEKGDIPEGYSVSREKKERFSLILESASTNQTSMYLCASSLPSRGSNSPLHFGNGTRLTVT.

This clonotype has at least ten counts. The chain carries TRBV12-3 or TRBV12-4 and TRBJ2-7, with D perhaps matching TRBD1 (6 bases). This CDR3 comprises 13 residues. V was pared by 3 bases and J by 3 bases, with 9 bases between. DNA for the CDR3: TGTGCCAGCAGTTTCCCGGACAGCTACGAGCAGTACTTC. As protein: CASSFPDSYEQYF.

The genes are TRBV4-1 and TRBJ1-1; TRBD1 matches 7 bases. The V gene's germline CDR1 is MGHRA and CDR2 YSYEKL. V lost 2 bases to trimming and J lost 5 bases; unmatched junction nucleotides: 8. The length of the CDR3 is 15 residues. The CDR3 bases are TGCGCCAGCAGCCAAAGACAGGGTGCCTTAACTGAAGCTTTCTTT. Amino acid sequence: CASSQRQGALTEAFF.

This rearrangement joins TRBV6-2 or TRBV6-3 to TRBJ2-7, with D tentatively TRBD1 (6 bases). Trimming took 6 bases from V and 1 from J, leaving 16 bases between them. Germline V CDR1 and CDR2: MNHEY, SVGEGT. The CDR3 has 15 amino acids. The DNA of the CDR3 is TGTGCCAGCAGACAGGGATGGAGCTCTTCCTACGAGCAGTACTTC. Translation gives CASRQGWSSSYEQYF.

This clonotype occurred a few times. The CDR3 DNA follows: TGTGCCAGCAGCTTAGACCGATTTGCTAGCGGCAGCACAGATACGCAGTATTTT. As protein: CASSLDRFASGSTDTQYF. This chain uses TRBV7-9 with TRBJ2-3, with 7 nucleotides matching TRBD2. Germline-derived CDR1 and CDR2 are SEHNR and FQNEAQ (reference sequence). The CDR3 length is 18 residues. Trimming at V came to 1 base and at J to 0 bases, leaving 10 bases not matched to a gene.

The chain couples TRBV6-1 to TRBJ1-2; 10 bases are shared with TRBD1. The CDR3 runs 14 residues. Per the germline V gene, CDR1 is MNHNS and CDR2 is SASEGT. Losses at the gene ends were 5 bases for V and 8 bases for J; bases not matched to a gene: 8. The CDR3 loop reads CASSPGTGDRGYTF. CDR3 coding DNA: TGTGCCAGCAGTCCAGGGACAGGGGATAGAGGCTACACCTTC.